Shown below are 32 T cell receptor beta chains from a single sample sequenced in a study of blood T cell repertoires in COVID-19. The data were produced by immunoSEQ multiplex PCR, yet TCRdb's version contains in-frame clones alone and is incomplete. This sample has about 110,000 clones; 70% to 90% occur once, and the top ten carry approximately 5%. Input material: peripheral blood. All receptors come from a human donor in a cohort sampled during active COVID-19.

V usage is TRBV5-4 and J usage is TRBJ1-2, with a weak D call TRBD1 (5 bases). Trimming took off 4 bases at V and 4 bases at J, with 14 bases between the two ends. Germline V gene data show CDR1 as SGHNT and CDR2 as YYREEE (reference sequence). The CDR3 extends over 14 amino acids. DNA for the CDR3: TGTGCCAGCAGCATCGGGGGTATGAGCTATGGCTACACCTTC. It translates to CASSIGGMSYGYTF.

This clone showed up just a few times. The chain recombines TRBV20-1 with TRBJ2-7; 9 bases match TRBD1. V shed 3 bases and J 2 bases; nucleotides not matched to a gene: 8. Germline loops: CDR1 DFQATT, CDR2 SNEGSKA (reference sequence). There are 15 residues in the CDR3. In nucleotides, the CDR3 is TGCAGTGCTAGTCATGGACAGGGGACCACCTACGAGCAGTACTTC. This sequence encodes CSASHGQGTTYEQYF.

This chain links TRBV29-1 with TRBJ1-2; unclear D gene. The CDR3 sequence is 12 residues long. Germline V gene sequence: CDR1 SQVTM, CDR2 ANQGSEA. V was pared by 4 bases and J by 8 bases, with 14 bases between. Here the CDR3 reads CSVGPGAEGYTF. The CDR3 DNA sequence: TGCAGCGTTGGCCCCGGAGCGGAAGGCTACACCTTC.

The rearrangement joins TRBV4-2 to TRBJ1-2; 8 bases match TRBD1. Germline CDR1 LGHNA, CDR2 YNFKEQ. V lost 4 bases, J lost 4 bases, and 20 bases stayed unmatched. The CDR3 covers 19 residues. DNA of the CDR3: TGTGCCAGCAGCCTGGCCGGACAGGGCGTTTCCGGTCGTACCTATGGCTACACCTTC. Translating gives CASSLAGQGVSGRTYGYTF.

The chain links TRBV28 to TRBJ2-7, with 7 bases that match TRBD1. Germline V gene data show CDR1 as MDHEN and CDR2 as SYDVKM. The V and J ends lost 7 bases and 1 base, in that order; junction bases with no gene match: 10. This CDR3 spans 15 amino acids. CDR3 sequence (DNA): TGTGCCAGCATTCCCGCAGGGACAGATTCCTACGAGCAGTACTTC. Encoded protein: CASIPAGTDSYEQYF. The full variable domain, its missing parts supplied by reference TRBV28 and TRBJ2-7, is DVKVTQSSRYLVKRTGEKVFLECVQDMDHENMFWYRQDPGLGLRLIYFSYDVKMKEKGDIPEGYSVSREKKERFSLILESASTNQTSMYLCASIPAGTDSYEQYFGPGTRLTVT.

The gene calls are TRBV7-3 and TRBJ2-5; the match to TRBD2 covers 8 bases. The germline V gene encodes CDR1 SGHTA and CDR2 FQGTGA. The J segment lost 9 bases and the V segment lost 5 bases, leaving 8 bases of the junction unmatched. The CDR3 sequence is 13 residues long. CDR3 DNA: TGTGCCAGCAGCGCTTACAGACTAGCGCCCCAGTACTTC. Translating gives CASSAYRLAPQYF.

The V call is TRBV28, the J call TRBJ2-1; 8 positions match TRBD2. Germline-derived CDR1 and CDR2 are MDHEN and SYDVKM. This CDR3 region has 12 residues. The V segment lost 8 bases and the J segment 12 bases; nucleotides outside the gene matches: 9. The CDR3 loop reads CASGGGTRSQFF. In DNA form, the CDR3 reads TGTGCCAGCGGGGGTGGGACTAGATCGCAGTTCTTC.

V usage is TRBV27 and J usage is TRBJ2-1; TRBD1 matches at 7 bases. CDR3 length: 15 amino acids. Germline lookup yields CDR1 MNHEY and CDR2 SMNVEV (reference sequence). J was trimmed by 4 bases and V by 2 bases; bases with no gene match: 5. The CDR3 here is CASSLGQGVYNEQFF. CDR3 nucleotide sequence: TGTGCCAGCAGTTTAGGGCAGGGGGTATACAATGAGCAGTTCTTC.

V usage is TRBV3-1 (or the pseudogene TRBV3-2) and J usage is TRBJ1-2; no definite D call. Germline-derived CDR1 and CDR2 are LGHDT and YNNKEL (reference sequence). The CDR3 covers 13 residues. Trimming removed 0 bases at V and 2 bases at J, with 4 bases between. DNA for the CDR3: TGTGCCAGCAGCCAAGAACAGAACTATGGCTACACCTTC. This sequence encodes CASSQEQNYGYTF.

This sequence joins TRBV28 and TRBJ2-1, with 8 nucleotides matching TRBD2. Losses at the gene ends were 2 bases for V and 3 bases for J; bases not matched to a gene: 6. This CDR3 is 16 amino acids long. CDR1 and CDR2 from the germline V gene are MDHEN and SYDVKM. The CDR3 spells CASSLAVTSDYNEQFF. CDR3 bases: TGTGCCAGCAGTTTAGCTGTGACTAGCGACTACAATGAGCAGTTCTTC.

The chain joins TRBV2 to TRBJ2-6; D is undetermined. Germline assignment: CDR1 SNHLY and CDR2 FYNNEI. The CDR3 spans 14 residues. Trimming stripped 8 bases from V and 0 bases from J, with 8 bases between. The CDR3 loop reads CASRSSSGANVLTF. In DNA, the CDR3 is TGTGCCAGCCGTAGTAGCTCTGGGGCCAACGTCCTGACTTTC.

Notes on this clone: At one end the junction does not follow the germline gene, possibly because of a read error. The CDR3 coding sequence is TGTGCAAGTAGTACGCAGGGGAATAGCAATCAGCCCCAGCATTTT. It is translated as CASSTQGNSNQPQHF. The chain couples TRBV19 to TRBJ1-5; possibly TRBD1 for D (6 bases). The CDR3 sequence is 15 residues long. The germline gives CDR1 LNHDA, CDR2 SQIVND (reference sequence).

This clone was picked up one time. This sequence joins TRBV6-1 and TRBJ1-4, with 8 positions matching TRBD1. With 3 bases clipped from V and 7 bases from J, the junction kept 10 bases outside the gene matches. This CDR3 spans 16 amino acids. Germline V CDR1 and CDR2: MNHNS, SASEGT. The CDR3 region has the DNA TGTGCCAGCAGTGAGGGTCGACAGGGGCGGAGTGAAAAACTGTTTTTT. It translates to CASSEGRQGRSEKLFF.

The V and J genes are TRBV11-2 and TRBJ2-2; 10 bases are shared with TRBD1. This CDR3 region has 15 residues. Germline CDR1 and CDR2: SGHAT and FQNNGV. The V segment lost 5 bases and the J segment 6 bases; nucleotides outside the gene matches: 6. CDR3 region: CASSRQGARAGELFF. CDR3 DNA: TGTGCCAGCAGCCGACAGGGGGCAAGAGCCGGGGAGCTGTTTTTT.

The chain employs TRBV3-1 (or the pseudogene TRBV3-2) and TRBJ1-5; no clear D. With 4 bases removed from V and 7 bases from J, the gap between germline ends came to 14 bases. The CDR3 spans 14 residues. Germline V gene sequence: CDR1 LGHDT, CDR2 YNNKEL (reference sequence). CDR3 in DNA: TGTGCCAGCAGCCTGAGGCCAGTGGCCCAGCCCCAGCATTTT. Its translation: CASSLRPVAQPQHF.

V is TRBV15 and J is TRBJ1-5; 8 bases map to TRBD1. The ends lost 1 base at V and 6 bases at J; junction bases unmatched: 5. The CDR3 loop spans 15 amino acids. Germline lookup yields CDR1 LNHNV and CDR2 YYDKDF (reference sequence). Here the CDR3 reads CATSRGQGISQPQHF. For the CDR3, the DNA is TGTGCCACCAGCAGAGGACAGGGGATCAGTCAGCCCCAGCATTTT.

J is TRBJ2-1 and V is TRBV5-1, with a possible D match to TRBD2 (5 bases). Trimming cost V 5 bases and J 0 bases, with 12 bases left between them. Germline V gene sequence: CDR1 SGHRS, CDR2 YFSETQ. The CDR3 consists of 15 residues. The DNA for the CDR3 is TGCGCCAGCAGATCAGGACTGTCCTCCTACAATGAGCAGTTCTTC. This encodes CASRSGLSSYNEQFF.

The genes are TRBV7-2 and TRBJ1-2; weak D call: TRBD1 (5 bases). Germline loops: CDR1 SGHTA, CDR2 FQGNSA. CDR3 length: 14 amino acids. V lost 2 bases, J lost 4 bases, and 11 bases lay in between. CDR3 in amino acids: CASSLPGGGYGYTF. The CDR3 bases are TGTGCCAGCAGCTTACCCGGGGGGGGCTATGGCTACACCTTC.

The chain is built from TRBV5-1 and TRBJ2-7; 10 nucleotides agree with TRBD1. V dropped 5 bases and J dropped 5; count of bases not matched to a gene: 7. The length of the CDR3 is 14 residues. The germline CDR1 and CDR2 sequences are SGHRS and YFSETQ. Written as DNA, the CDR3 is TGCGCCAGCAGTAGAGGGACAGGGGTCCACGAGCAGTACTTC. This sequence encodes CASSRGTGVHEQYF.

V is TRBV19 and J is TRBJ1-5; TRBD1 might be the D (6 bases). In germline, CDR1 is LNHDA, CDR2 SQIVND (reference sequence). Trimming shortened V by 11 bases and J by 5 bases, and 13 bases separated the two germline ends. The CDR3 consists of 12 residues. CDR3 in amino acids: CALGRGDQPQHF. CDR3 nucleotides: TGTGCCTTAGGGAGGGGGGATCAGCCCCAGCATTTT.

This chain uses TRBV28 with TRBJ1-4, with TRBD1 identical over 11 bases. The CDR3 runs 14 residues. Germline-derived CDR1 and CDR2 are MDHEN and SYDVKM. Germline trimming cut 10 bases from V and 12 bases from J; bases unmatched to any gene: 13. CDR3 loop: CATRWTGGRRELFF. The DNA for the CDR3 is TGTGCCACCAGGTGGACAGGGGGCCGCCGAGAACTGTTTTTT.

The chain is built from TRBV5-6 and TRBJ1-5; 8 bases align to TRBD1. The CDR3 is 14 amino acids. V shed 4 bases and J 6 bases; nucleotides not matched to a gene: 6. Germline CDR1 SGHDT, CDR2 YYEEEE. CDR3 DNA: TGTGCCAGCAGCCTGGACAGGGTCGCTCAGCCCCAGCATTTT. Translated: CASSLDRVAQPQHF.

The genes are TRBV29-1 and TRBJ2-7, with D perhaps matching TRBD2 (6 bases). The germline gives CDR1 SQVTM, CDR2 ANQGSEA. The CDR3 sequence is 13 residues long. Trimming stripped 8 bases from V and 5 bases from J, with 19 bases between. The CDR3 loop reads CSTGGGNGDEQYF. In DNA, the CDR3 is TGCAGCACCGGTGGGGGGAATGGAGACGAGCAGTACTTC.

The chain joins TRBV11-3 to TRBJ2-1; no definite D call. This CDR3 is built from 12 residues. Germline CDR1 SGHNT, CDR2 YENEEA. Trimming removed 5 bases at V and 7 bases at J, with 9 bases between. CDR3 in amino acids: CASSTLANEQFF. The DNA for the CDR3 is TGTGCCAGCAGCACCTTAGCAAATGAGCAGTTCTTC.

This chain links TRBV19 with TRBJ1-5; 10 bases line up with TRBD1. This CDR3 is built from 14 residues. V shed 9 bases, J shed 6 bases, and the junction held 8 bases outside the gene matches. From germline, CDR1 is LNHDA and CDR2 SQIVND (reference sequence). In DNA form, the CDR3 reads TGTGCCAGCCTGGACAGGGGGTCTGGTCAGCCCCAGCATTTT. Translating it yields CASLDRGSGQPQHF.

The sample holds a few counts of this clone. The chain recombines TRBV4-2 with TRBJ2-3, with D possibly being TRBD2 (6 bases). Germline loops: CDR1 LGHNA, CDR2 YNFKEQ. The CDR3 sequence is 15 residues long. Trimming removed 2 bases at V and 6 bases at J, with 15 bases between. The CDR3 nucleotides are TGTGCCAGCAGCCAACAGGCGGGGCCTAGGGATACGCAGTATTTT. Translating gives CASSQQAGPRDTQYF.

The genes are TRBV5-4 and TRBJ2-7; 10 bases line up with TRBD2. J gave up 3 bases and V 1 base, and 1 base lay outside the gene matches. Germline-derived CDR1 and CDR2 are SGHNT and YYREEE (reference sequence). CDR3 length equals 14 residues. The CDR3 DNA is TGTGCCAGCAGCTTGACTAGCGGGGACTACGAGCAGTACTTC. It yields the protein CASSLTSGDYEQYF.

V usage is TRBV11-3 and J usage is TRBJ2-7, with 9 bases lining up with TRBD1. Germline V CDR1 and CDR2: SGHNT, YENEEA. The trim removed 5 bases at V and 7 bases at J, leaving 3 bases unmatched. There are 12 residues in the CDR3. This CDR3 reads CASSRGQGEQYF. In DNA, the CDR3 is TGTGCCAGCAGCCGGGGACAGGGAGAGCAGTACTTC.

V is TRBV5-1 and J is TRBJ2-6; 11 positions agree with TRBD2. V gave up 3 bases and J gave up 3 bases; unmatched junction bases: 17. This CDR3 contains 21 residues. Germline V lookup: CDR1 SGHRS, CDR2 YFSETQ. Written as DNA, the CDR3 is TGCGCCAGCAGCTCAACCACTTTTCGTAGCGGGGGGGCCGGTGGGGCCAACGTCCTGACTTTC. Amino acid sequence: CASSSTTFRSGGAGGANVLTF.

The gene calls are TRBV5-1 and TRBJ1-1; a weak D match, TRBD1 (6 bases). This CDR3 region has 13 residues. The V end was cut by 4 bases, the J end by 1 base, with 8 bases between. Per the germline V gene, CDR1 is SGHRS and CDR2 is YFSETQ. The CDR3 reads CASSEGQNTEAFF. The CDR3 nucleotides read TGCGCCAGCAGCGAGGGACAGAACACTGAAGCTTTCTTT.

The CDR3 DNA sequence: TGTGCCAGCAGTAGGAGGACAGATCTAGGCTACACCTTC. Protein: CASSRRTDLGYTF. The J gene is TRBJ1-2, the V gene TRBV12-3 or TRBV12-4; a weak D match, TRBD1 (6 bases). The CDR3 has 13 amino acids. Trimming took 5 bases from V and 8 from J, leaving 15 bases between them.

The rearrangement links TRBV10-3 to TRBJ2-1; 8 positions agree with TRBD2. The germline gives CDR1 ENHRY, CDR2 SYGVKD. The ends lost 3 bases at V and 6 bases at J; junction bases unmatched: 10. The CDR3 is 16 amino acids. Here the CDR3 DNA reads TGTGCCATCAGTGACCGGGGTAGCGGGAACACCAATGAGCAGTTCTTC. This codes for CAISDRGSGNTNEQFF.